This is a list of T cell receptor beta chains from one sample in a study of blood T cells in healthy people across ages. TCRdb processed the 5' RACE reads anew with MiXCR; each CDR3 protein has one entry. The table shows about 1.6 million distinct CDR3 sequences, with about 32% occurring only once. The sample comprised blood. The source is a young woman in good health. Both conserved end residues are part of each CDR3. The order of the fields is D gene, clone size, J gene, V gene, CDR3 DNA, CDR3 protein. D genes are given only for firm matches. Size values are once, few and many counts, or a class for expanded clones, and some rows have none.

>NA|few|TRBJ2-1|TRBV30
TGTGCCTGGAGTGACAGGGCAATAATTGATGAGCAGTTCTTC
CAWSDRAIIDEQFF
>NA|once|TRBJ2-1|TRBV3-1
TGTGCCAGCAGCCACGTCCGGACATCCTACAATGAGCAGTTCTTC
CASSHVRTSYNEQFF
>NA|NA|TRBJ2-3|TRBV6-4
TGTGCCGCCCCCCTGGGGAGCAAAGATACGCAGTATTTT
CAAPLGSKDTQYF
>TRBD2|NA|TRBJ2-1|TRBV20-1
TGCAGTGCTAGAGAGCTAGCGGCAAACTCCTACAATGAGCAGTTCTTC
CSARELAANSYNEQFF
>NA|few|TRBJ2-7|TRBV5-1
TGCGCCAGCAGCCCCCCCTACGCGGGGGCTTTGTACGAGCAGTACTTC
CASSPPYAGALYEQYF
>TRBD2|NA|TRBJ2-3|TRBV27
TGTGCCAGCAGTTTATGGCCTAGCGGATACACAGATACGCAGTATTTT
CASSLWPSGYTDTQYF
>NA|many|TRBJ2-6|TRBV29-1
TGCAGCGTTGAAGGGGGCGGAGGTTCTGGGGCCAACGTCCTGACTTTC
CSVEGGGGSGANVLTF
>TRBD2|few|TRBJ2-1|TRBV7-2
TGTGCCAGCAGCCCAGACCCCCTACTAGCGGGGGAGGATGAGCAGTTCTTC
CASSPDPLLAGEDEQFF
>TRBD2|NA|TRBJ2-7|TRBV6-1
TGTGCCAGCGGTGCGGGACTAGTCTCCTACGAGCAGTACTTC
CASGAGLVSYEQYF
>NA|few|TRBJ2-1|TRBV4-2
TGTGCCAGCAGCCAAGATGGGGACCTAAGGAGCGAGCAGTTCTTC
CASSQDGDLRSEQFF
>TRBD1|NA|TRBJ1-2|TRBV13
TGTGCCAGCAGCCTGAGGACAGGAGTTGATGGCTACACCTTC
CASSLRTGVDGYTF
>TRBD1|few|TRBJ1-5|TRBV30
TGTGCCTGGAGTGTGTCAGGGGGCACTCAGCCCCAGCATTTT
CAWSVSGGTQPQHF
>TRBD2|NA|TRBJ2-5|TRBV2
TGTGCCAGCAGTGGGGGACTAGCGGGGGAAGAGACCCAGTACTTC
CASSGGLAGEETQYF
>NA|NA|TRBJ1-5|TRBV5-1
TGCGCCAGCAGCTTCTTACCTTATCAGCCCCAGCATTTT
CASSFLPYQPQHF
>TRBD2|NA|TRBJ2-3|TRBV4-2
TGTGCCAGCAGCCACCAAAGGGAGGGAGATACGCAGTATTTT
CASSHQREGDTQYF
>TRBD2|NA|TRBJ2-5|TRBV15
TGTGCCACCAGCAGAGGCGTAGTTGAGGGGCGGGGGGTCCAAGAGACCCAGTACTTC
CATSRGVVEGRGVQETQYF
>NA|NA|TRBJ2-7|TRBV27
TGTGCCAGCAGTCCCCGGACAGCTTTCGGCGAGCAGTACTTC
CASSPRTAFGEQYF
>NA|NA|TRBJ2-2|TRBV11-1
TGTGCCAGCAGCTTACCGTCAGGGAAGGCCGGGGAGCTGTTTTTT
CASSLPSGKAGELFF
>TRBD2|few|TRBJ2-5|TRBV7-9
TGTGCCAGCAGCTTTCTTGAGCGGGGGGCCGGGCACCAAGAGACCCAGTACTTC
CASSFLERGAGHQETQYF
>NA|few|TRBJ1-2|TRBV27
TGTGCCAGCAGTCCCGCGGACAGCGTCATCAACTATGGCTACACCTTC
CASSPADSVINYGYTF
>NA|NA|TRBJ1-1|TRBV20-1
TGCAGTGCTGAGTCTGTCGGGAGGAAAAACACTGAAGCTTTCTTT
CSAESVGRKNTEAFF
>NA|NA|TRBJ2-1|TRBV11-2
TGTGCCAGCACTGGGAGGGGGCCCGGACGAGCGGGACCCTACAATGAGCAGTTCTTC
CASTGRGPGRAGPYNEQFF
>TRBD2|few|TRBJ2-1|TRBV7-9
TGTGCCAGCAGCCGGACTAGCGGGAGCCTACAGCAGTTCTTC
CASSRTSGSLQQFF
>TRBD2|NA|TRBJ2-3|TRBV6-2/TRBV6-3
TGTGCCAGCAGTTACAACTTGCCTAGCGGGGGCCCTAGCACAGATACGCAGTATTTT
CASSYNLPSGGPSTDTQYF
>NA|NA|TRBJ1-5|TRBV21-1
TGTGCCAGCAGACTTCCGGGTTGGCCCCAGCATTTT
CASRLPGWPQHF
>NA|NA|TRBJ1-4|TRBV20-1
TGCAGTGCTAGAGATTATCCCCAGGCGGGTGAAAAACTGTTTTTT
CSARDYPQAGEKLFF
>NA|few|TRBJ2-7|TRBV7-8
TGTGCCAGCAGCCGGGACCGTCATGTTCGGTACGAGCAGTACTTC
CASSRDRHVRYEQYF
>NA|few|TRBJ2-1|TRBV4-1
TGCGCCAGCAGCCAAGAAGGGGATAGCCTGAGGAATGAGCAGTTCTTC
CASSQEGDSLRNEQFF
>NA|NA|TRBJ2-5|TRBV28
TGTGCCAGCAGTTCTCTCATGTCCCAAGAGACCCAGTACTTC
CASSSLMSQETQYF
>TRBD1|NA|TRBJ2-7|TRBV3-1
TGTGCCAGCAGCACGGGACAGCCACCCTACGAGCAGTACTTC
CASSTGQPPYEQYF
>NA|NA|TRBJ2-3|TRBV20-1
TGCAGTGCTAGAGATGGGGGGAGAAGCACGGATACGCAGTATTTT
CSARDGGRSTDTQYF
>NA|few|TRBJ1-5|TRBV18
TGTGCCAGCTCACCACCAGGTAGCTCATTCCAGCCCCAGCATTTT
CASSPPGSSFQPQHF
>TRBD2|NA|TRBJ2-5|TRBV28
TGTGCCAGCAGTCCCTCGGGGCTAGCGGGCAACCAGGAGACCCAGTACTTC
CASSPSGLAGNQETQYF
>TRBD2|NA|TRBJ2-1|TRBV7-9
TGTGCCAGCAGCCCGGGACTAGCGGGAGATTGCACTGAGCAGTTCTTC
CASSPGLAGDCTEQFF
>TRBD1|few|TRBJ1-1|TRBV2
TGTGCCAGCAGGGCGACAGGGAAGGGCCCTGAAGCTTTCTTT
CASRATGKGPEAFF
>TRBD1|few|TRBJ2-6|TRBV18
TGTGCCAGCTCCCCTTCGACAGGGTTTGGTTCTGGGGCCAACGTCCTGACTTTC
CASSPSTGFGSGANVLTF
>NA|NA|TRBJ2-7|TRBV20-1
TGCAGTGCTAGAATAACTGGAACCTACGAGCAGTACTTC
CSARITGTYEQYF
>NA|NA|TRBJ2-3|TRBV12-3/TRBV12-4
TGTGCCAGCAGTTTTAGGACAGACCGGGGAGATACGCAGTATTTT
CASSFRTDRGDTQYF
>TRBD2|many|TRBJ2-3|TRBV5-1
TGCGCCAGCAGCTCACATGGACTAGCGGTGGCAGATACGCAGTATTTT
CASSSHGLAVADTQYF
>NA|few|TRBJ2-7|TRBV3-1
TGTGCCAGCAGCCAAGTCCCGGCTAGTTCCTACGAGCAGTACTTC
CASSQVPASSYEQYF
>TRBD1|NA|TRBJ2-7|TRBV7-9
TGTGCCAGCAGCATAGAGGGACAGGGTCTCCACGGGCAGTACTTC
CASSIEGQGLHGQYF
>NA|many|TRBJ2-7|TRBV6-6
TGTGCCAGCAGTTACATGGGGGAGGACTACGAGCAGTACTTC
CASSYMGEDYEQYF
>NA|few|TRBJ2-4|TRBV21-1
TGTGCCAGCAGCAAAGTCTCGGGGTTTTACATTCAGTACTTC
CASSKVSGFYIQYF
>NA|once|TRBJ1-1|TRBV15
TGTGCCACCTGGAATCCCGGGACGGCGAACACTGAAGCTTTCTTT
CATWNPGTANTEAFF
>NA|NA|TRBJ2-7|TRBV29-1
TGCAGCGTTGGGGCAAACACCCCCTACGAGCAGTACTTC
CSVGANTPYEQYF